One and the same sample provided the 16 T cell receptor beta chains below, sequenced in a study of blood T cells in healthy people across ages. Primers used in a second PCR of roughly 6 to 12 cycles were a sample-barcoded 5' primer and a J-beta primer mix. MiXCR, run by TCRdb on the 5' RACE reads, gives a single entry per CDR3 protein. The sample lists approximately 360,000 distinct CDR3 sequences, about 52% occurring once. Source material: blood. These receptors all stem from a man aged 55 to 70 in good health.

The rearrangement links TRBV5-4 to TRBJ2-6; D not resolved. This CDR3 has 16 amino acids. Looked up from germline, CDR1 is SGHNT and CDR2 is YYREEE (reference sequence). Trimming shortened V by 0 bases and J by 0 bases, and 7 bases separated the two germline ends. DNA for the CDR3: TGTGCCAGCAGCTTGGGACTTAACTCTGGGGCCAACGTCCTGACTTTC. Its protein product is CASSLGLNSGANVLTF.

The gene calls are TRBV20-1 and TRBJ2-1; 15 positions match TRBD2. The assigned J gene may be wrong: the sequence end matches TRBJ2-7 better. Looked up from germline, CDR1 is DFQATT and CDR2 is SNEGSKA (reference sequence). CDR3 size: 16 residues. As DNA, the CDR3 is TGCAGTGCTAGGGGGACTAGCGGGAGGAGGGCCTACGAGCAGTACTTC. This encodes CSARGTSGRRAYEQYF.

This clonotype was picked up one time. One end of the junction varies from germline; a read error may be responsible. This chain uses TRBV20-1 with TRBJ1-2; TRBD1 matches at 7 bases. This CDR3 is 13 amino acids long. CDR1 DFQATT and CDR2 SNEGSKA come from the germline V gene (reference sequence). CDR3 bases: TGTAGTGCTAGACAGGGAATCCTCTATGGCTACACCTTC. This sequence encodes CSARQGILYGYTF.

The count of this clonotype is one. This chain connects TRBV5-1 to TRBJ2-4; a possible D gene is TRBD2 (5 bases). The end of the DNA fits TRBJ2-7 better, so the J call may be wrong. The CDR3 runs 14 residues. Germline CDR1 and CDR2: SGHRS and YFSETQ. CDR3: CASSLVTGAGEQYF. CDR3 sequence (DNA): TGCGCCAGCAGCTTGGTGACTGGCGCGGGCGAGCAGTACTTC.

This clonotype was observed at least ten times. The J gene is TRBJ2-3, the V gene TRBV5-1; TRBD2 aligns across 13 bases. Losses at the gene ends were 4 bases for V and 3 bases for J; bases not matched to a gene: 2. This CDR3 has 15 residues. Germline CDR1 and CDR2: SGHRS and YFSETQ. CDR3 nucleotide sequence: TGCGCCAGCAGCACGGGACTAGCGGGGACAGATACGCAGTATTTT. Its protein product is CASSTGLAGTDTQYF.

The chain combines TRBV10-3 with TRBJ2-7; 12 nucleotides line up with TRBD1. The germline V gene has CDR1 ENHRY and CDR2 SYGVKD. CDR3 length equals 15 residues. V shed 7 bases and J 1 base; nucleotides not matched to a gene: 5. CDR3 loop: CAINAGQGASYEQYF. In DNA form, the CDR3 reads TGTGCCATCAATGCGGGACAGGGGGCTTCCTACGAGCAGTACTTC.

V gene TRBV6-1 combines with J gene TRBJ2-1; TRBD2 aligns across 8 bases. This CDR3 comprises 16 residues. Germline V gene data show CDR1 as MNHNS and CDR2 as SASEGT. V gave up 2 bases and J gave up 10 bases; unmatched junction bases: 13. The DNA of the CDR3 is TGTGCCAGCAGTGAATGGGGACTAGTGGGGGCGTGGGAGCAGTTCTTC. It specifies CASSEWGLVGAWEQFF.

This clonotype has only a few counts. The V call is TRBV20-1, the J call TRBJ2-3; a possible D gene is TRBD2 (5 bases). CDR3 length: 15 amino acids. CDR1 is DFQATT and CDR2 is SNEGSKA in the germline V gene (reference sequence). The ends were cut back, 5 bases at V and 8 bases at J, with 23 bases in the middle. The CDR3 protein is CSAPPDLASTSTQYF. In DNA form, the CDR3 reads TGCAGTGCTCCACCGGACCTAGCATCTACTTCTACGCAGTATTTT.

To note about this clonotype: At one boundary the junction diverges from the germline segment, which might be a read error. V usage is TRBV4-1 and J usage is TRBJ2-5; a weak D match, TRBD1 (6 bases). The CDR3 runs 23 residues. Germline loops: CDR1 MGHRA, CDR2 YSYEKL. CDR3 coding DNA: TGCACCAGCAGCCCCCAACCAGCTCGACATAAAACAGGGCTTCAATGTTTACAAGAGACCCAGTACTTC. It is translated as CTSSPQPARHKTGLQCLQETQYF.

The CDR3 DNA reads as TGTGCCGCCAAACCGACTGGCGGGGGGCCAAACATTCAGTACTTC. Translated, it gives CAAKPTGGGPNIQYF. V is TRBV15 and J is TRBJ2-7, with 8 bases fitting TRBD2. The J call could be wrong; TRBJ2-4 is a better fit for the DNA end. CDR1 is LNHNV, CDR2 YYDKDF, per germline (reference sequence). This CDR3 contains 15 residues.

This clonotype came up once. In DNA, the CDR3 is TGTGCCAGCGGAAGGACCCACACAGATACGCAGTATTTT. Its protein is CASGRTHTDTQYF. This rearrangement joins TRBV6-4 to TRBJ2-3; the D is unclear. Germline assignment: CDR1 MRHNA and CDR2 SNTAGT. The V end lost 8 bases, the J end lost 2 bases, and 11 bases lay between the germline ends. This CDR3 region has 13 residues.

At least ten counts were recorded for this clonotype. The rearrangement links TRBV7-3 to TRBJ2-5; weak D call: TRBD1 (6 bases). CDR1 and CDR2 (germline): SGHTA, FQGTGA. The CDR3 is made up of 15 amino acids. V was cut by 2 bases and J by 2 bases, with 12 bases left in between. The CDR3 loop reads CASSLAGVKQETQYF. The CDR3 coding sequence is TGTGCCAGCAGCTTAGCAGGGGTCAAACAAGAGACCCAGTACTTC.

V usage is TRBV20-1 and J usage is TRBJ2-3; D gene unclear. The length of the CDR3 is 13 residues. CDR1 is DFQATT, CDR2 SNEGSKA, per germline (reference sequence). V lost 4 bases to trimming and J lost 0 bases, with 8 bases between them. CDR3 sequence: CSATSASTDTQYF. The CDR3 coding sequence is TGCAGTGCTACCTCCGCTAGCACAGATACGCAGTATTTT.

This clonotype turned up a few times. The chain combines TRBV6-4 with TRBJ1-2, with D perhaps TRBD1 (6 bases). V was pared by 9 bases and J by 0 bases, with 11 bases between. Germline V CDR1 and CDR2: MRHNA, SNTAGT. The CDR3 consists of 13 residues. The CDR3 sequence: CASSTGANYGYTF. The CDR3 bases are TGTGCCAGTTCGACAGGAGCTAACTATGGCTACACCTTC.

The sample holds a few counts of this clonotype. The chain is built from TRBV20-1 and TRBJ1-3, with TRBD1 matching 7 bases. Germline CDR1 and CDR2: DFQATT and SNEGSKA (reference sequence). This CDR3 has 21 amino acids. The J segment lost 0 bases and the V segment lost 0 bases, leaving 20 bases of the junction unmatched. CDR3 amino acids: CSARDRRSDRDHMSSGNTIYF. In DNA, the CDR3 is TGCAGTGCTAGAGATAGACGGTCCGACAGGGACCATATGAGCTCTGGAAACACCATATATTTT.

V is TRBV5-4 and J is TRBJ2-7; TRBD2 is a possible D gene (7 bases). The germline gives CDR1 SGHNT, CDR2 YYREEE (reference sequence). V was pared by 2 bases and J by 7 bases, with 16 bases between. CDR3 length: 14 amino acids. This CDR3 reads CASSFQGRALEQYF. The CDR3 bases are TGTGCCAGCAGCTTTCAGGGGAGGGCCTTAGAGCAGTACTTC.